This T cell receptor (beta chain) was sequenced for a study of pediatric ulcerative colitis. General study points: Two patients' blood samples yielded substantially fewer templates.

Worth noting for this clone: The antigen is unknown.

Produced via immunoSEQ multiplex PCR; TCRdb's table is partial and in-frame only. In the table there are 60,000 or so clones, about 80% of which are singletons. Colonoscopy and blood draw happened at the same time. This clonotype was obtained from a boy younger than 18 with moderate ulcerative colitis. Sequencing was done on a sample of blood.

The CDR3 reads CASSLAGPQYEQYF. CDR3 coding DNA: TGTGCCAGCAGCTTAGCGGGACCCCAATACGAGCAGTACTTC. This sequence joins TRBV11-1 and TRBJ2-7; D possibly uses TRBD1 or TRBD2 (5 bases each). CDR3 length: 14 amino acids. Trimming pared 0 bases from V and 4 bases from J, leaving 10 bases between. Per germline, CDR1 SGHAT and CDR2 FQDESV (reference sequence).